These 31 T cell receptor beta chains were sequenced from one sample in a study of T cell responses to AZD1222 COVID-19 vaccine. The method was immunoSEQ multiplex PCR; TCRdb's version includes in-frame clones alone and lacks a portion of them. The profile covers tens of thousands of clones, with around 85% appearing a single time and more than 3% taken by the ten largest. Sequenced material: peripheral blood, taken 28 days after the second AZD1222 dose. These receptor sequences come from an adult who received the AZD1222 COVID-19 vaccine.

The chain carries TRBV9 and TRBJ1-5; D possibly corresponds to TRBD1 (6 bases). Germline loops: CDR1 SGDLS, CDR2 YYNGEE. This CDR3 has 14 amino acids. V was trimmed by 2 bases and J by 5 bases, leaving 11 bases between them. The CDR3 DNA reads TGTGCCAGCAGCGTTGGACAGCTAGATCAGCCCCAGCATTTT. Translated, it gives CASSVGQLDQPQHF.

This clone has just one count. The chain couples TRBV7-3 to TRBJ2-1; maybe TRBD2 (6 bases). Germline CDR1 is SGHTA and CDR2 is FQGTGA. Trimming shortened V by 2 bases and J by 6 bases, and 8 bases separated the two germline ends. This CDR3 is built from 13 residues. The CDR3 region is CASSLAGTNEQFF. For the CDR3, the DNA is TGTGCCAGCAGCTTAGCGGGAACCAATGAGCAGTTCTTC.

This clone occurred once. J is TRBJ2-1 and V is TRBV12-1; the D call of TRBD2 is as the table states it, not checked on the DNA. TRBV12-1 is tagged as a pseudogene. The CDR3 spans 16 residues. The CDR3: CASSPEAFSGYNEQFF. The DNA for the CDR3 is TGTGCCAGCAGCCCCGAGGCCTTTAGCGGCTACAATGAGCAGTTCTTC.

V and J are TRBV7-8 and TRBJ1-3, with D hard to call. Germline V gene data show CDR1 as SGHVS and CDR2 as FQNEAQ. This CDR3 comprises 14 residues. V was trimmed by 4 bases and J by 8 bases, leaving 15 bases between them. The CDR3 DNA reads as TGTGCCAGCAGCTCGGCCGGCCCCGGGGACACCATATATTTT. Amino acid sequence: CASSSAGPGDTIYF.

The chain combines TRBV10-2 with TRBJ1-2; D call uncertain. The CDR3 covers 12 residues. Germline CDR1 WSHSY, CDR2 SAAADI. Trimming pared 7 bases from V and 2 bases from J, leaving 8 bases between. The CDR3 region has the DNA TGCGCCAGCACGGACGGCAACTATGGCTACACCTTC. Protein product: CASTDGNYGYTF.

The chain has TRBV4-2 and TRBJ2-3; D is possibly TRBD2 (6 bases). CDR1 is LGHNA and CDR2 is YNFKEQ in the germline V gene. Trimming pared 4 bases from V and 1 base from J, leaving 12 bases between. This CDR3 is 15 amino acids long. CDR3: CASSPPGGGTDTQYF. CDR3 sequence (DNA): TGTGCCAGCAGCCCCCCCGGCGGGGGCACAGATACGCAGTATTTT.

The chain uses TRBV25-1 and TRBJ1-2; D remains unclear. Germline assignment: CDR1 MGHDK and CDR2 SYGVNS. The CDR3 contains 14 residues. V lost 5 bases to trimming and J lost 6 bases, with 16 bases between them. For the CDR3, the DNA is TGTGCCAGCAGTCCCTGGGGATACTCGGATGGCTACACCTTC. Protein product: CASSPWGYSDGYTF.

This clone was found a few times. The V and J genes are TRBV27 and TRBJ1-3; D remains ambiguous. This CDR3 contains 17 residues. Germline assignment: CDR1 MNHEY and CDR2 SMNVEV (reference sequence). V was pared by 0 bases and J by 0 bases, with 12 bases between. CDR3 nucleotide sequence: TGTGCCAGCAGTTTATCGGCAGGATCCTACTCTGGAAACACCATATATTTT. Its translation: CASSLSAGSYSGNTIYF.

The chain has TRBV4-1 and TRBJ1-1; D unresolved. With 0 bases removed from V and 4 bases from J, the gap between germline ends came to 12 bases. Per the germline V gene, CDR1 is MGHRA and CDR2 is YSYEKL. This CDR3 has 15 amino acids. CDR3 nucleotide sequence: TGCGCCAGCAGCCAAGACGCGCGGGCGAGCACTGAAGCTTTCTTT. Residues: CASSQDARASTEAFF.

V usage is TRBV30 and J usage is TRBJ1-1; possibly TRBD1 for D (6 bases). Germline lookup yields CDR1 GTSNPN and CDR2 SVGIG (reference sequence). This CDR3 has 12 amino acids. The CDR3 coding sequence is TGTGGCGGGCGGACAGCCCACACTGAAGCTTTCTTT. This gives the protein CGGRTAHTEAFF.

The rearrangement links TRBV19 to TRBJ2-1; 10 bases are shared with TRBD2. CDR1 LNHDA and CDR2 SQIVND come from the germline V gene (reference sequence). The V gene end was trimmed by 4 bases and the J gene end by 6 bases; junction bases not matched to a gene: 12. The CDR3 runs to 17 residues. Written as DNA, the CDR3 is TGTGCCAGTAGTAACCCATCGGCTAGCGGGAGAGGCAATGAGCAGTTCTTC. This sequence encodes CASSNPSASGRGNEQFF.

V usage is TRBV6-5 and J usage is TRBJ1-2; D not certain. This CDR3 has 14 residues. CDR1 is MNHEY, CDR2 SVGAGI, per germline. V was clipped by 6 bases and J by 3 bases, with 14 bases between them. This CDR3 is CASRNQGLDYGYTF. As DNA, the CDR3 is TGTGCCAGCAGGAATCAAGGGTTGGACTATGGCTACACCTTC.

In the case of this clone: This same CDR3 is encoded by further DNA sequences in the sample. The CDR3 region is CASSLEQNTEAFF. CDR3 nucleotide sequence: TGTGCCAGCAGCCTCGAACAGAACACTGAAGCTTTCTTT. The chain combines TRBV7-9 with TRBJ1-1; D ambiguous. Per germline, CDR1 SEHNR and CDR2 FQNEAQ (reference sequence). The CDR3 loop spans 13 amino acids. Trimming cost V 5 bases and J 1 base, with 8 bases left between them.

V usage is TRBV28 and J usage is TRBJ2-7; 13 bases are a match to TRBD2. The CDR3 runs 15 residues. With 6 bases clipped from V and 1 base from J, the junction kept 3 bases outside the gene matches. The germline V gene encodes CDR1 MDHEN and CDR2 SYDVKM. The CDR3 region is CASRATSGRSYEQYF. The CDR3 DNA sequence: TGTGCCAGCAGGGCGACTAGCGGGAGGTCCTACGAGCAGTACTTC.

This chain uses TRBV29-1 with TRBJ2-1; 9 bases map to TRBD1. Per germline, CDR1 SQVTM and CDR2 ANQGSEA. The length of the CDR3 is 13 residues. Trimming at V came to 3 bases and at J to 8 bases, leaving 5 bases not matched to a gene. In DNA, the CDR3 is TGCAGCGTTGACCTGACAGGGGGTGATGAGCAGTTCTTC. This translates into CSVDLTGGDEQFF.

The V call is TRBV9, the J call TRBJ2-7; D may correspond to TRBD1 or TRBD2 (11 bases each). The V and J ends lost 3 bases and 2 bases respectively, with 24 bases between them. Germline CDR1 and CDR2: SGDLS and YYNGEE. CDR3 length: 18 amino acids. The CDR3, as DNA: TGTGCCAGCAGCGCGGGACAGGGGGTGACTAGCGGGACCTACGAGCAGTACTTC. The encoded protein is CASSAGQGVTSGTYEQYF. The whole variable domain, remainder taken from reference TRBV9 and TRBJ2-7, is DSGVTQTPKHLITATGQRVTLRCSPRSGDLSVYWYQQSLDQGLQFLIQYYNGEERAKGNILERFSAQQFPDLHSELNLSSLELGDSALYFCASSAGQGVTSGTYEQYFGPGTRLTVT.

V and J are TRBV4-1 and TRBJ1-6; TRBD1 agrees at 10 bases. The CDR3 extends over 15 amino acids. In germline, CDR1 is MGHRA, CDR2 YSYEKL. J gave up 9 bases and V 2 bases, and 4 bases lay outside the gene matches. CDR3 region: CASSQRQGAGSPLHF. The CDR3 nucleotides read TGCGCCAGCAGCCAAAGACAGGGGGCAGGTTCACCCCTCCACTTT.

Only a few counts were recorded for this clone. V is TRBV3-1 (or the pseudogene TRBV3-2) and J is TRBJ2-2, with D perhaps TRBD1 (6 bases). Germline loops: CDR1 LGHDT, CDR2 YNNKEL (reference sequence). V was trimmed by 2 bases and J by 3 bases, leaving 16 bases between them. This CDR3 has 17 amino acids. The CDR3 sequence is CASSQLLEAGDTGELFF. The CDR3 DNA is TGTGCCAGCAGCCAACTCTTGGAGGCAGGGGACACCGGGGAGCTGTTTTTT.

The chain's CDR3 is CASTAGVGTGELFF. The CDR3 nucleotides read TGTGCCAGCACAGCGGGGGTAGGCACCGGGGAGCTGTTTTTT. The chain uses TRBV3-1 (or the pseudogene TRBV3-2) and TRBJ2-2; 8 nucleotides align to TRBD2. Per the germline V gene, CDR1 is LGHDT and CDR2 is YNNKEL (reference sequence). CDR3 size: 14 residues. The trim removed 7 bases at V and 4 bases at J, leaving 5 bases unmatched.

The V gene is TRBV9, the J gene TRBJ2-1, with D perhaps matching TRBD1 or TRBD2 (6 bases each). The germline V gene has CDR1 SGDLS and CDR2 YYNGEE. This CDR3 spans 16 amino acids. The germline V and J ends were trimmed by 0 bases and 5 bases, with 15 bases remaining between them. The CDR3 here is CASSVAGDSFDNEQFF. CDR3 sequence (DNA): TGTGCCAGCAGCGTAGCAGGGGACTCCTTCGACAATGAGCAGTTCTTC.

Here the CDR3 reads CASSLEGQDYGYTF. CDR3 DNA sequence: TGCGCCAGCAGCTTGGAGGGGCAGGACTATGGCTACACCTTC. The rearrangement joins TRBV5-1 to TRBJ1-2, with a possible D match to TRBD1 (5 bases). CDR1 is SGHRS, CDR2 YFSETQ, per germline. V shed 0 bases and J shed 3 bases, with 9 bases lying between them. The CDR3 totals 14 residues. The full variable domain, with the rest looked up from reference TRBV5-1 and TRBJ1-2, is KAGVTQTPRYLIKTRGQQVTLSCSPISGHRSVSWYQQTPGQGLQFLFEYFSETQRNKGNFPGRFSGRQFSNSRSEMNVSTLELGDSALYLCASSLEGQDYGYTFGSGTRLTVV.

The chain has TRBV7-3 and TRBJ1-2; D unclear. Germline CDR1 and CDR2: SGHTA and FQGTGA. The CDR3 totals 14 residues. V gave up 5 bases and J gave up 1 base, with 11 bases separating them. The CDR3 nucleotides read TGTGCCAGCAGCCGCGACGGAAATAACTATGGCTACACCTTC. Translated: CASSRDGNNYGYTF.

J is TRBJ2-5 and V is TRBV7-8; weak D call: TRBD1 (5 bases). With 5 bases removed from V and 3 bases from J, the gap between germline ends came to 10 bases. The length of the CDR3 is 13 residues. CDR1 and CDR2 (germline): SGHVS, FQNEAQ. As DNA, the CDR3 is TGTGCCAGCAGCCTTCGACAGAAAGAGACCCAGTACTTC. It codes for CASSLRQKETQYF.

V is TRBV28 and J is TRBJ2-5; D is perhaps TRBD1 (5 bases). The CDR3 spans 14 residues. The germline CDR1 and CDR2 sequences are MDHEN and SYDVKM. V shed 3 bases and J shed 3 bases, with 11 bases lying between them. The CDR3 protein is CASSLIRGKETQYF. DNA of the CDR3: TGTGCCAGCAGTTTGATTAGGGGTAAAGAGACCCAGTACTTC.

V is TRBV19 and J is TRBJ2-5; 9 nucleotides match TRBD2. The V gene's germline CDR1 is LNHDA and CDR2 SQIVND (reference sequence). The J segment lost 2 bases and the V segment lost 5 bases, leaving 6 bases of the junction unmatched. The CDR3 runs 15 residues. As DNA, the CDR3 is TGTGCCAGTAGTTTCCGGACTAGCGAGCAAGAGACCCAGTACTTC. As protein: CASSFRTSEQETQYF.

The rearrangement links TRBV27 to TRBJ1-6; D is uncertain. The V gene lost 3 bases and the J gene lost 0 bases, with 12 bases spanning the gap. CDR1 MNHEY and CDR2 SMNVEV come from the germline V gene (reference sequence). The CDR3 runs 17 residues. DNA of the CDR3: TGTGCCAGCAGTTTGGACCTGCTGAGCTCCTATAATTCACCCCTCCACTTT. Translating gives CASSLDLLSSYNSPLHF.

The rearrangement uses TRBV27 and TRBJ2-1, with D possibly TRBD1 on 6 matching bases. Trimming left V 2 bases short and J 3 bases short, with 8 bases between. Germline CDR1 MNHEY, CDR2 SMNVEV (reference sequence). The CDR3 is made up of 14 amino acids. The CDR3 loop is CASSLGGSYNEQFF. Here the CDR3 DNA reads TGTGCCAGCAGTTTAGGGGGCAGCTACAATGAGCAGTTCTTC.

The chain uses TRBV19 and TRBJ2-5; TRBD2 aligns across 11 bases. V lost 3 bases, J lost 1 base, and 7 bases stayed unmatched. The CDR3 consists of 17 residues. Looked up from germline, CDR1 is LNHDA and CDR2 is SQIVND (reference sequence). CDR3 region: CASSIATSGIGQETQYF. In DNA, the CDR3 is TGTGCCAGTAGTATCGCGACTAGCGGGATTGGCCAAGAGACCCAGTACTTC.

J is TRBJ2-7 and V is TRBV7-2, with D possibly being TRBD2 (5 bases). CDR1 SGHTA and CDR2 FQGNSA come from the germline V gene. V shed 1 base and J shed 7 bases, with 14 bases lying between them. The CDR3 length is 14 residues. CDR3 amino acids: CASSLVRKTGEQYF. The CDR3 DNA is TGTGCCAGCAGCTTAGTGCGGAAGACGGGGGAGCAGTACTTC.

DNA for the CDR3: TGTGCCAGCAGCTTACAGGGGACAGCATCCTACGAGCAGTACTTC. Amino acids: CASSLQGTASYEQYF. The V call is TRBV7-2, the J call TRBJ2-7, with 7 positions matching TRBD1. CDR1 is SGHTA and CDR2 is FQGNSA in the germline V gene. The ends lost 2 bases at V and 1 base at J; junction bases unmatched: 5. The CDR3 has 15 residues.

The rearrangement joins TRBV4-1 to TRBJ1-4; 9 nucleotides line up with TRBD1. V trimming: 4 bases; J trimming: 2 bases; junction bases outside the gene matches: 5. Germline lookup yields CDR1 MGHRA and CDR2 YSYEKL. This CDR3 contains 16 residues. The CDR3 bases are TGCGCCAGCAGCCGTTCGACAGGGGGGACTAATGAAAAACTGTTTTTT. It yields the protein CASSRSTGGTNEKLFF.